A single sample gave rise to the 32 T cell receptor beta chains below, sequenced in a study of long-term antiretroviral therapy in people with HIV (dated 2022 in TCRdb). Sequencing of the TRB variable region was done with the immunoSEQ hsTCRB v3.0 assay at survey level resolution. TCRdb's version of the immuneACCESS table is confined to in-frame rearrangements and falls short of the full clone set. An unresolved V gene accounts for under half of the shortfall where checked; the remainder is of unknown origin. The sample includes approximately 35,000 clones, with roughly 94% observed a single time. 3.7% of the sample goes to the ten largest clones. Sequencing used unsorted PBMCs, obtained approximately 5 years after starting antiretroviral therapy. The receptors come from a woman aged 50 to 60 with HIV.

The chain recombines TRBV6-1 with TRBJ2-1; TRBD2 aligns across 14 bases. CDR3 size: 17 residues. Germline V gene sequence: CDR1 MNHNS, CDR2 SASEGT. The V segment lost 2 bases and the J segment 6 bases; nucleotides outside the gene matches: 6. The CDR3, as DNA: TGTGCCAGCAGTGAACCTCTGGGACTAGCGGGGGTCAATGAGCAGTTCTTC. Its protein is CASSEPLGLAGVNEQFF.

This chain links TRBV6-6 with TRBJ2-1; 7 bases are a match to TRBD1. The V segment lost 0 bases and the J segment 4 bases; nucleotides outside the gene matches: 3. CDR3 length equals 15 residues. Germline V CDR1 and CDR2: MNHNY, SVGAGI (reference sequence). CDR3 sequence reads: CASSYSSGQYNEQFF. The CDR3 coding sequence is TGTGCCAGCAGTTACTCATCGGGACAGTACAATGAGCAGTTCTTC.

The J gene is TRBJ1-6, the V gene TRBV10-3; weak D call: TRBD1 (5 bases). CDR1 and CDR2 from the germline V gene are ENHRY and SYGVKD. This CDR3 is built from 14 residues. Trimming pared 3 bases from V and 7 bases from J, leaving 10 bases between. CDR3 protein: CAISEGTGNSPLHF. As DNA, the CDR3 is TGTGCCATCAGTGAAGGGACGGGAAATTCACCCCTCCACTTT.

The chain links TRBV18 to TRBJ1-1, with D perhaps matching TRBD1 (5 bases). V lost 1 base, J lost 0 bases, and 12 bases lay in between. The germline gives CDR1 KGHSH, CDR2 LQKENI. The CDR3 covers 16 residues. The CDR3 region is CASSPRRGTMNTEAFF. The CDR3, as DNA: TGTGCCAGCTCACCACGAAGGGGCACCATGAACACTGAAGCTTTCTTT.

The chain couples TRBV21-1 to TRBJ2-7; the DNA was not compared with TRBD1, the D call given in the table. TRBV21-1 corresponds to a pseudogene. The CDR3 contains 14 residues. The CDR3 DNA follows: TGTGCCAGCAGCAAAGCGACAGGGGCCTACGAGCAGTACTTC. Its protein product is CASSKATGAYEQYF.

The gene calls are TRBV27 and TRBJ1-1, with D possibly TRBD1 on 5 matching bases. The CDR3 extends over 15 amino acids. V dropped 3 bases and J dropped 10 bases, with 21 bases sitting between them. The germline V gene has CDR1 MNHEY and CDR2 SMNVEV (reference sequence). The CDR3 DNA follows: TGTGCCAGCAGTTTCGGGTCCTCTACTCCCGGGGGAGCTTTCTTT. Translation gives CASSFGSSTPGGAFF.

V and J are TRBV9 and TRBJ2-7; D is perhaps TRBD2 (7 bases). Germline V lookup: CDR1 SGDLS, CDR2 YYNGEE. The CDR3 is 13 residues long. V was shortened by 6 bases and J by 5 bases, with 15 bases between the two germline ends. As DNA, the CDR3 is TGTGCCAGCAACCCGGGGGGCAACGACGAGCAGTACTTC. Encoded protein: CASNPGGNDEQYF.

The rearrangement uses TRBV7-9 and TRBJ2-3; 9 positions match TRBD1. V gave up 4 bases and J gave up 2 bases; unmatched junction bases: 4. CDR1 is SEHNR, CDR2 FQNEAQ, per germline (reference sequence). CDR3 size: 15 residues. The CDR3 DNA reads TGTGCCAGCAGCTCGACAGGGGGTTTCACAGATACGCAGTATTTT. Encoded protein: CASSSTGGFTDTQYF.

The rearrangement links TRBV29-1 to TRBJ2-1; 10 bases are shared with TRBD1. V trimming: 7 bases; J trimming: 9 bases; junction bases outside the gene matches: 9. The germline gives CDR1 SQVTM, CDR2 ANQGSEA. The CDR3 has 13 residues. The CDR3 loop is CSGGTGEGIEQFF. The CDR3 DNA reads as TGCAGCGGAGGGACAGGGGAGGGCATTGAGCAGTTCTTC.

The CDR3 sequence: CASSLTSGVQETQYF. CDR3 nucleotide sequence: TGCGCCAGCAGCTTGACTAGCGGGGTCCAAGAGACCCAGTACTTC. The V and J genes are TRBV5-1 and TRBJ2-5; 10 bases fit TRBD2. Germline loops: CDR1 SGHRS, CDR2 YFSETQ. J gave up 1 base and V 1 base, and 1 base lay outside the gene matches. This CDR3 comprises 15 residues.

The rearrangement links TRBV6-6 to TRBJ1-2; 7 nucleotides line up with TRBD1. Per germline, CDR1 MNHNY and CDR2 SVGAGI (reference sequence). The J segment lost 7 bases and the V segment lost 5 bases, leaving 7 bases of the junction unmatched. This CDR3 contains 13 residues. DNA for the CDR3: TGTGCCAGCAGTCCTGACAGGGCGCTTGGCTACACCTTC. It specifies CASSPDRALGYTF.

This sequence joins TRBV15 and TRBJ1-5; tentative D call: TRBD1 (5 bases). From germline, CDR1 is LNHNV and CDR2 YYDKDF (reference sequence). There are 12 residues in the CDR3. V was cut by 4 bases and J by 5 bases, with 6 bases left in between. The CDR3 coding sequence is TGTGCCACCAGCATCAGGGATCAGCCCCAGCATTTT. Its protein is CATSIRDQPQHF.

Only a few counts were recorded for this clone. This chain connects TRBV20-1 to TRBJ1-1, with 7 positions matching TRBD1. Per germline, CDR1 DFQATT and CDR2 SNEGSKA (reference sequence). This CDR3 comprises 11 residues. The V segment lost 6 bases and the J segment 10 bases; nucleotides outside the gene matches: 8. In DNA form, the CDR3 reads TGCAGTGCCCGGCATAACAGGGGAGCTTTCTTT. Its protein product is CSARHNRGAFF.

In the case of this clone: The junction departs from the called germline gene at one end, perhaps through a read error. The chain employs TRBV7-7 and TRBJ2-1, with D possibly being TRBD2 (5 bases). CDR3 length equals 13 residues. Germline CDR1 is SSHAT and CDR2 is FNYEAQ (reference sequence). The CDR3 sequence is CASSFSRGNEQFF. The CDR3 DNA sequence: TGTGCTAGCAGCTTCTCTAGAGGGAATGAGCAGTTCTTC.

The chain combines TRBV30 with TRBJ1-5; possibly TRBD1 for D (5 bases). The germline gives CDR1 GTSNPN, CDR2 SVGIG (reference sequence). The CDR3 loop spans 16 amino acids. V dropped 0 bases and J dropped 7 bases, with 19 bases sitting between them. CDR3 in amino acids: CAWSVVGVGRGQPQHF. For the CDR3, the DNA is TGTGCCTGGAGTGTAGTGGGAGTGGGGCGCGGCCAGCCCCAGCATTTT.

This clone was picked up a small number of times. The gene calls are TRBV5-6 and TRBJ1-2, with D possibly being TRBD1 (5 bases). Per germline, CDR1 SGHDT and CDR2 YYEEEE. V dropped 5 bases and J dropped 4 bases, with 9 bases sitting between them. The CDR3 has 12 residues. In DNA form, the CDR3 reads TGTGCCAGCAGGGCGGGACTCTATGGCTACACCTTC. Its translation: CASRAGLYGYTF.

The J gene is TRBJ2-7, the V gene TRBV10-3; a weak D match, TRBD2 (7 bases). There are 12 residues in the CDR3. Germline assignment: CDR1 ENHRY and CDR2 SYGVKD. The V gene lost 8 bases and the J gene lost 6 bases, with 14 bases spanning the gap. CDR3 bases: TGTGCCATCGGGGGGGCGGGCGGCGAGCAGTACTTC. Its translation is CAIGGAGGEQYF.

V and J are TRBV9 and TRBJ2-1, with a possible D match to TRBD2 (8 bases). The CDR3 loop spans 16 amino acids. Germline-derived CDR1 and CDR2 are SGDLS and YYNGEE. Trimming left V 3 bases short and J 2 bases short, with 15 bases between. The CDR3 DNA reads as TGTGCCAGCAGCGCCCGGGAGGGGGCAACCTACAATGAGCAGTTCTTC. It translates to CASSAREGATYNEQFF.

The chain joins TRBV5-1 to TRBJ2-2, with 9 bases aligning to TRBD1. Trimming took 4 bases from V and 7 from J; bases not matched to a gene: 14. CDR1 SGHRS and CDR2 YFSETQ come from the germline V gene. This CDR3 comprises 17 residues. CDR3 protein: CASSLGIQGAQGGELFF. CDR3 DNA sequence: TGCGCCAGCAGCCTGGGGATACAGGGGGCGCAAGGCGGGGAGCTGTTTTTT.

The chain is built from TRBV5-1 and TRBJ1-3, with 8 nucleotides matching TRBD1. CDR3 length equals 19 residues. Germline trimming cut 4 bases from V and 0 bases from J; bases unmatched to any gene: 15. Germline V CDR1 and CDR2: SGHRS, YFSETQ. The CDR3 here is CASSNRDRSDRSSGNTIYF. CDR3 sequence (DNA): TGCGCCAGCAGCAACCGGGACAGGTCCGATAGGAGCTCTGGAAACACCATATATTTT.

This chain connects TRBV6-5 to TRBJ1-3; D not certain. V lost 2 bases to trimming and J lost 0 bases, with 11 bases between them. This CDR3 contains 16 residues. Per germline, CDR1 MNHEY and CDR2 SVGAGI. The CDR3 loop reads CASSYGVGFSGNTIYF. CDR3 bases: TGTGCCAGCAGTTACGGAGTCGGATTCTCTGGAAACACCATATATTTT.

The table lists this clone with a count of one. The V and J genes are TRBV6-1 and TRBJ1-3; unclear D gene. Germline CDR1 reads MNHNS; CDR2 reads SASEGT. The germline V and J ends were trimmed by 1 base and 3 bases, with 10 bases remaining between them. This CDR3 region has 15 residues. The CDR3 DNA sequence: TGTGCCAGCAGTGAAGTGTCGGCGGTTGGAAACACCATATATTTT. Its translation: CASSEVSAVGNTIYF.

The chain links TRBV28 to TRBJ2-1, with TRBD2 matching 14 bases. V lost 6 bases, J lost 0 bases, and 7 bases stayed unmatched. CDR3 size: 18 residues. Germline-derived CDR1 and CDR2 are MDHEN and SYDVKM. CDR3 coding DNA: TGTGCCAGCAGACTAGGACTAGCGGGGGGAAGCTCCTACAATGAGCAGTTCTTC. It codes for CASRLGLAGGSSYNEQFF.

V gene TRBV9 combines with J gene TRBJ2-7, with TRBD1 identical over 7 bases. Germline V lookup: CDR1 SGDLS, CDR2 YYNGEE. The CDR3 runs 15 residues. The V gene end was trimmed by 0 bases and the J gene end by 1 base; junction bases not matched to a gene: 4. CDR3 coding DNA: TGTGCCAGCAGCGTAGGGTGGGACAGATCCTACGAGCAGTACTTC. It specifies CASSVGWDRSYEQYF.

This chain connects TRBV6-5 to TRBJ1-1; unclear D gene. Germline V CDR1 and CDR2: MNHEY, SVGAGI. Trimming took off 5 bases at V and 3 bases at J, with 13 bases between the two ends. This CDR3 is built from 14 residues. CDR3 sequence reads: CASSPSAGYTEAFF. The CDR3 DNA reads as TGTGCCAGCAGTCCTTCGGCAGGCTACACTGAAGCTTTCTTT.

The CDR3 sequence: CASSIESRGDQPQHF. The CDR3 coding sequence is TGTGCCAGTAGTATTGAATCCAGAGGAGATCAGCCCCAGCATTTT. The rearrangement joins TRBV19 to TRBJ1-5; D unresolved. The CDR3 is 15 residues long. V was cut by 3 bases and J by 5 bases, with 14 bases left in between. The germline CDR1 and CDR2 sequences are LNHDA and SQIVND (reference sequence).

The rearrangement joins TRBV11-2 to TRBJ2-5, with 7 bases matching TRBD1. Germline-derived CDR1 and CDR2 are SGHAT and FQNNGV. The J segment lost 1 base and the V segment lost 1 base, leaving 3 bases of the junction unmatched. The CDR3 spans 15 residues. CDR3 loop: CASSLGAGGQETQYF. CDR3 nucleotides: TGTGCCAGCAGCTTAGGGGCAGGGGGCCAAGAGACCCAGTACTTC.

This clone was picked up one time. The V and J genes are TRBV6-4 and TRBJ2-1; D remains unclear. Per the germline V gene, CDR1 is MRHNA and CDR2 is SNTAGT. CDR3 length: 15 amino acids. The ends were cut back, 2 bases at V and 9 bases at J, with 17 bases in the middle. The CDR3 nucleotides read TGTGCCAGCAGTGACCGGCCCCTGGAAAGTCGTGAGCAGTTCTTC. Amino acids: CASSDRPLESREQFF.

This clone was seen once. V is TRBV5-1 and J is TRBJ2-2; 10 bases agree with TRBD2. CDR3 size: 17 residues. The germline CDR1 and CDR2 sequences are SGHRS and YFSETQ. Trimming took 1 base from V and 2 from J; bases not matched to a gene: 5. CDR3 amino acids: CASSLRIAGGNTGELFF. CDR3 coding DNA: TGCGCCAGCAGCTTGAGGATAGCGGGGGGAAACACCGGGGAGCTGTTTTTT.

The chain carries TRBV29-1 and TRBJ2-7; TRBD2 matches 8 bases. CDR1 and CDR2 (germline): SQVTM, ANQGSEA. CDR3 size: 11 residues. The ends lost 4 bases at V and 7 bases at J; junction bases unmatched: 3. For the CDR3, the DNA is TGCAGCGTTGGGGTAGCGGGGGAGCAGTACTTC. Its translation: CSVGVAGEQYF.

This clone was seen a single time. CDR3 residues: CASSLASEGQYF. The CDR3 nucleotides read TGTGCCAGCAGCTTAGCAAGCGAGGGGCAGTACTTC. This chain links TRBV7-2 with TRBJ2-7, with D maybe TRBD2 (5 bases). V was cut by 0 bases and J by 9 bases, with 9 bases left in between. Germline CDR1 reads SGHTA; CDR2 reads FQGNSA. The CDR3 consists of 12 residues.

This clone occurred once. V and J are TRBV13 and TRBJ1-2; a weak D match, TRBD1 (5 bases). Trimming took 8 bases from V and 4 from J, leaving 8 bases between them. CDR1 PRHDT and CDR2 FYEKMQ come from the germline V gene (reference sequence). This CDR3 region has 11 residues. The CDR3 DNA follows: TGTGCCAGCGGGGCCCGCTATGGCTACACCTTC. Its translation: CASGARYGYTF.